Following are 18 T cell receptor beta chains from one sample sequenced in a study of blood T cell repertoires in COVID-19. The table came from immunoSEQ multiplex PCR; TCRdb's copy has only in-frame clones and leaves some out. The sample lists about 210,000 clones; approximately 78% were seen once. Sequenced: peripheral blood. The source is a woman aged 40 to 50 with acute or convalescent COVID-19.

V is TRBV2 and J is TRBJ1-1; 9 nucleotides match TRBD1. In germline, CDR1 is SNHLY, CDR2 FYNNEI. The V segment lost 7 bases and the J segment 3 bases; nucleotides outside the gene matches: 6. This CDR3 is 14 amino acids long. The CDR3 loop is CASNGGDRDTEAFF. In nucleotides, the CDR3 is TGTGCCAGCAATGGGGGGGACAGGGACACTGAAGCTTTCTTT.

The sample holds a few counts of this clone. The chain carries TRBV28 and TRBJ1-2; possible D gene TRBD1, 6 bases. The CDR3 extends over 13 amino acids. The V gene's germline CDR1 is MDHEN and CDR2 SYDVKM. Trimming took off 4 bases at V and 4 bases at J, with 10 bases between the two ends. The CDR3 loop reads CASSSDRFYGYTF. For the CDR3, the DNA is TGTGCCAGCAGTTCTGACAGGTTCTATGGCTACACCTTC.

The CDR3 nucleotides are TGCGCCAGCAGCCTAGAAAACGGGGCTCTAGGGGGTTACGAGCAGTACTTC. The encoded protein is CASSLENGALGGYEQYF. The chain couples TRBV5-1 to TRBJ2-7; D perhaps matches TRBD1 (6 bases). Germline-derived CDR1 and CDR2 are SGHRS and YFSETQ. This CDR3 is built from 17 residues. V was trimmed by 4 bases and J by 4 bases, leaving 24 bases between them. The whole variable domain, filled in from reference TRBV5-1 and TRBJ2-7, reads KAGVTQTPRYLIKTRGQQVTLSCSPISGHRSVSWYQQTPGQGLQFLFEYFSETQRNKGNFPGRFSGRQFSNSRSEMNVSTLELGDSALYLCASSLENGALGGYEQYFGPGTRLTVT.

The chain couples TRBV27 to TRBJ2-7; a weak D match, TRBD2 (6 bases). CDR3 length: 13 amino acids. Germline loops: CDR1 MNHEY, CDR2 SMNVEV (reference sequence). The V and J ends lost 2 bases and 6 bases respectively, with 11 bases between them. The CDR3 coding sequence is TGTGCCAGCAGTTTAGGGGGGTACGGCGAGCAGTACTTC. It codes for CASSLGGYGEQYF.

Only one count was recorded for this clone. The gene calls are TRBV4-1 and TRBJ1-1, with 10 bases fitting TRBD1. Germline CDR1 is MGHRA and CDR2 is YSYEKL. V was clipped by 4 bases and J by 0 bases; unmatched bases: 8. The CDR3 is 17 amino acids. In DNA form, the CDR3 reads TGCGCCAGCAGCCCCTCCGACAGGGGGCGGATGAACACTGAAGCTTTCTTT. It is translated as CASSPSDRGRMNTEAFF.

In this sample, this clone turned up a few times. CDR3 sequence (DNA): TGCGCCAGCAGCCCGGTACCAGGGGTAGGGACAGATACGCAGTATTTT. Amino acids: CASSPVPGVGTDTQYF. V usage is TRBV5-1 and J usage is TRBJ2-3, with a weak D call TRBD1 (6 bases). Trimming removed 4 bases at V and 3 bases at J, with 18 bases between. CDR1 is SGHRS, CDR2 YFSETQ, per germline. The CDR3 extends over 16 amino acids. Full variable domain (remainder filled in from reference TRBV5-1 and TRBJ2-3): KAGVTQTPRYLIKTRGQQVTLSCSPISGHRSVSWYQQTPGQGLQFLFEYFSETQRNKGNFPGRFSGRQFSNSRSEMNVSTLELGDSALYLCASSPVPGVGTDTQYFGPGTRLTVL.

The chain employs TRBV2 and TRBJ2-4, with TRBD2 matching over 12 bases. Germline CDR1 reads SNHLY; CDR2 reads FYNNEI. V lost 8 bases and J lost 7; bases outside the gene matches: 6. This CDR3 is 14 amino acids long. CDR3 protein: CASATSGRYNIQYF. CDR3 nucleotide sequence: TGTGCCAGCGCGACTAGCGGGAGATATAACATTCAGTACTTC. Drawing the rest from reference TRBV2 and TRBJ2-4, the complete variable domain is EPEVTQTPSHQVTQMGQEVILRCVPISNHLYFYWYRQILGQKVEFLVSFYNNEISEKSEIFDDQFSVERPDGSNFTLKIRSTKLEDSAMYFCASATSGRYNIQYFGAGTRLSVL.

The chain uses TRBV27 and TRBJ1-5; no firm D call. Germline CDR1 reads MNHEY; CDR2 reads SMNVEV (reference sequence). V was clipped by 4 bases and J by 4 bases, with 5 bases between them. There are 12 residues in the CDR3. The CDR3 DNA is TGTGCCAGCAGTTCTATAAATCAGCCCCAGCATTTT. Amino acid sequence: CASSSINQPQHF.

The chain has TRBV10-3 and TRBJ1-2; TRBD1 is a possible D gene (5 bases). CDR3 length equals 11 residues. Trimming stripped 7 bases from V and 6 bases from J, with 9 bases between. CDR1 is ENHRY, CDR2 SYGVKD, per germline. CDR3 DNA sequence: TGTGCCATCATCGGACATGATGGCTACACCTTC. Translated, it gives CAIIGHDGYTF.

V usage is TRBV11-3 and J usage is TRBJ2-3; tentatively, D is TRBD1 (5 bases). V was pared by 2 bases and J by 2 bases, with 11 bases between. CDR1 is SGHNT, CDR2 YENEEA, per germline. This CDR3 has 15 amino acids. CDR3 nucleotides: TGTGCCAGCAGCTTACCAGGGTCCTTCACAGATACGCAGTATTTT. It yields the protein CASSLPGSFTDTQYF. Full variable domain (rest looked up from reference TRBV11-3 and TRBJ2-3): EAGVVQSPRYKIIEKKQPVAFWCNPISGHNTLYWYLQNLGQGPELLIRYENEEAVDDSQLPKDRFSAERLKGVDSTLKIQPAELGDSAVYLCASSLPGSFTDTQYFGPGTRLTVL.

The DNA for the CDR3 is TGTGCCAGCAGGCGGGCCGGGACTAGCGATTCCTACGAGCAGTACTTC. Protein product: CASRRAGTSDSYEQYF. This chain uses TRBV27 with TRBJ2-7; 10 bases map to TRBD2. V shed 6 bases, J shed 1 base, and the junction held 9 bases outside the gene matches. Germline assignment: CDR1 MNHEY and CDR2 SMNVEV (reference sequence). The CDR3 consists of 16 residues.

In this sample, this clone turned up once. The chain uses TRBV27 and TRBJ2-7; TRBD1 matches at 7 bases. Looked up from germline, CDR1 is MNHEY and CDR2 is SMNVEV (reference sequence). CDR3 length equals 15 residues. The J segment lost 2 bases and the V segment lost 5 bases, leaving 9 bases of the junction unmatched. The CDR3 reads CASSRRQGTAYEQYF. The CDR3 DNA is TGTGCCAGCAGTCGAAGACAGGGTACGGCCTACGAGCAGTACTTC.

This chain joins TRBV11-3 and TRBJ2-7; D gene unclear. CDR3 length: 13 amino acids. Germline V lookup: CDR1 SGHNT, CDR2 YENEEA. V shed 4 bases and J shed 5 bases, with 12 bases lying between them. The DNA for the CDR3 is TGTGCCAGCAGCTCCATAGATAGTGACGAGCAGTACTTC. Protein product: CASSSIDSDEQYF.

This clone was seen a handful of times. The chain combines TRBV5-6 with TRBJ1-2; possible D gene TRBD1, 5 bases. Trimming removed 1 base from V and 4 bases from J, with 11 bases in between. The germline V gene encodes CDR1 SGHDT and CDR2 YYEEEE. The CDR3 consists of 14 residues. CDR3 amino acids: CASSLTQGSYGYTF. CDR3 coding DNA: TGTGCCAGCAGCTTGACTCAGGGTAGCTATGGCTACACCTTC.

CDR3 loop: CASSLPGQNGYTF. The CDR3 region has the DNA TGTGCCAGCAGCCTGCCCGGACAGAATGGCTACACCTTC. The chain uses TRBV7-3 and TRBJ1-2; perhaps TRBD1 as D (6 bases). The CDR3 is made up of 13 amino acids. Between the trimmed V and J ends, which lost 5 bases and 6 bases, there was a span of 13 bases. CDR1 and CDR2 from the germline V gene are SGHTA and FQGTGA.

The chain couples TRBV19 to TRBJ1-1; the D gene is possibly TRBD1 (6 bases). The CDR3 totals 18 residues. V lost 5 bases and J 4 bases, leaving 26 bases between the germline ends. Germline CDR1 is LNHDA and CDR2 is SQIVND (reference sequence). The CDR3 coding sequence is TGTGCCAGTAGTTATAGTAGCTGGGGGCCTATGGGGGCCACTGAAGCTTTCTTT. Residues: CASSYSSWGPMGATEAFF.

This clone was seen once. The chain carries TRBV12-3 or TRBV12-4 and TRBJ2-3; D gene uncertain. The CDR3 is 13 residues long. Trimming took off 5 bases at V and 2 bases at J, with 8 bases between the two ends. In DNA form, the CDR3 reads TGTGCCAGCAGTCCCGGTGTCACAGATACGCAGTATTTT. It codes for CASSPGVTDTQYF.

This rearrangement joins TRBV2 to TRBJ2-1; 9 bases are a match to TRBD2. The V gene end was trimmed by 2 bases and the J gene end by 10 bases; junction bases not matched to a gene: 3. The CDR3 extends over 13 amino acids. Germline V CDR1 and CDR2: SNHLY, FYNNEI. CDR3 region: CASSEFLAGEQFF. The CDR3 DNA reads as TGTGCCAGCAGTGAATTTCTAGCGGGGGAGCAGTTCTTC.